The 17 T cell receptor beta chains below were found in one sample sequenced in a study of molecular identifiers for immune sequencing clone quantification. TCRdb reanalysed the PCR reads using MiXCR and keeps one entry per CDR3 protein. The top ten clones hold about 0.8% of a sample with about 510,000 distinct CDR3 sequences, about 22% of them seen once. The sequencing sample was made of naive CD8+ T cells from blood, with Jurkat cell RNA spiked in. The subset here: FACS-sorted CD8+CD4-CCR7+CD45RA+ naive T cells. These receptors all stem from a human donor in good health. Some libraries in this study had Jurkat cell RNA spiked in.

This clonotype turned up a few times. The J gene is TRBJ2-7, the V gene TRBV20-1; a possible D gene is TRBD2 (5 bases). Trimming stripped 2 bases from V and 5 bases from J, with 13 bases between. CDR3 length equals 13 residues. CDR1 and CDR2 from the germline V gene are DFQATT and SNEGSKA (reference sequence). The CDR3 DNA follows: TGCAGTGCTAGACCCGGGGATAGGGACGAGCAGTACTTC. The encoded protein is CSARPGDRDEQYF.

Comment on this clonotype: The CDR3 carries no conserved terminal phenylalanine or tryptophan, so it likely arises from a read error. The chain carries TRBV20-1 and TRBJ2-1, with 14 bases that match TRBD2. The CDR3 is 18 residues long. The germline V gene encodes CDR1 DFQATT and CDR2 SNEGSKA (reference sequence). Germline trimming cut 3 bases from V and 4 bases from J; bases unmatched to any gene: 11. The CDR3 region is CSARLTSGRALSYNEQFS. The CDR3 nucleotides read TGCAGTGCTAGGTTGACTAGCGGGAGGGCGTTGTCTTACAATGAGCAGTTCTCC.

This rearrangement joins TRBV9 to TRBJ2-1; D ambiguous. The V gene lost 0 bases and the J gene lost 7 bases, with 11 bases spanning the gap. Looked up from germline, CDR1 is SGDLS and CDR2 is YYNGEE. The CDR3 runs to 14 residues. The CDR3 DNA follows: TGTGCCAGCAGCGTAGGCCACGGGTTGAATGAGCAGTTCTTC. Residues: CASSVGHGLNEQFF.

As concerns this clonotype: One base away lies a much larger clone, so this may be a sequencing read error. J is TRBJ2-3 and V is TRBV3-1; 9 nucleotides agree with TRBD2. This CDR3 contains 14 residues. The germline V gene encodes CDR1 LGHDT and CDR2 YNNKEL (reference sequence). V was pared by 5 bases and J by 5 bases, with 5 bases of the junction left unmatched. DNA of the CDR3: TGTGCCAGCAGCGAGACTAGCGGCAGAGATACGCAGTATTTT. Translated, it gives CASSETSGRDTQYF.

J is TRBJ2-1 and V is TRBV4-3, with a tentative D call TRBD1 (6 bases). This CDR3 is 15 amino acids long. V was clipped by 4 bases and J by 7 bases, with 17 bases between them. Germline V lookup: CDR1 LGHNA, CDR2 YSLEER. The CDR3 here is CASSRERTGPNEQFF. The CDR3 coding sequence is TGCGCCAGCAGCCGAGAGAGAACAGGGCCGAATGAGCAGTTCTTC.

Comments on this clonotype: The final CDR3 position lacks the conserved phenylalanine or tryptophan, pointing to a likely read error. The rearrangement uses TRBV9 and TRBJ1-4; TRBD1 is a possible D gene (5 bases). Germline-derived CDR1 and CDR2 are SGDLS and YYNGEE. Between the trimmed V and J ends, which lost 0 bases and 4 bases, there was a span of 10 bases. CDR3 length: 15 residues. The CDR3 DNA sequence: TGTGCCAGCAGCGTAGCGGCGGGGGATAATGAAAAACTGTTTTCT. Amino acids: CASSVAAGDNEKLFS.

This clonotype was detected many times. The chain has TRBV6-2 or TRBV6-3 and TRBJ2-1; the match to TRBD2 covers 7 bases. The length of the CDR3 is 14 residues. V trimming: 4 bases; J trimming: 1 base; junction bases outside the gene matches: 1. The V gene's germline CDR1 is MNHEY and CDR2 SVGEGT. The CDR3 DNA reads TGTGCCAGCAGTTGGACTAGTTCCTACAATGAGCAGTTCTTC. This encodes CASSWTSSYNEQFF.

Only a few counts were recorded for this clonotype. The genes are TRBV19 and TRBJ2-7; 9 bases map to TRBD1. The CDR3 has 13 residues. Unmatched junction bases numbered 6, after V lost 9 bases and J lost 3 bases. CDR1 is LNHDA and CDR2 is SQIVND in the germline V gene (reference sequence). The CDR3 loop is CASGPGQGYEQYF. The CDR3 coding sequence is TGTGCCAGCGGGCCGGGACAGGGCTACGAGCAGTACTTC.

This clonotype was recorded at least ten times. The chain employs TRBV5-5 and TRBJ1-1; D gene unclear. The V gene lost 0 bases and the J gene lost 4 bases, with 10 bases spanning the gap. This CDR3 spans 14 amino acids. Germline V gene lookup returns CDR1 SGHKS and CDR2 YYEKEE (reference sequence). The CDR3 DNA sequence: TGTGCCAGCAGCTTGGTATGGCGGGGCACTGAAGCTTTCTTT. Amino acids: CASSLVWRGTEAFF.

This clonotype has at least ten counts. The chain links TRBV12-3 or TRBV12-4 to TRBJ2-2, with D possibly being TRBD2 (6 bases). The V gene lost 7 bases and the J gene lost 4 bases, with 16 bases spanning the gap. The CDR3 is 15 amino acids. In DNA, the CDR3 is TGTGCCAGCAAAAAAGTGGGAGGCAGCACCGGGGAGCTGTTTTTT. Protein sequence: CASKKVGGSTGELFF.

Note on this clonotype: At one end, the junction sequence differs from germline, possibly due to a read error. This CDR3 reads CASGLGFSGADTQYF. CDR3 nucleotide sequence: TGTGCCAGCGGCTTAGGGTTTAGCGGGGCAGATACGCAGTATTTT. V and J are TRBV13 and TRBJ2-3; 8 positions agree with TRBD2. Germline assignment: CDR1 PRHDT and CDR2 FYEKMQ (reference sequence). The CDR3 extends over 15 amino acids.

This clonotype showed up many times. The chain joins TRBV20-1 to TRBJ1-1; D gene unclear. The CDR3 is 11 residues long. The germline V and J ends were trimmed by 3 bases and 6 bases, with 8 bases remaining between them. CDR1 DFQATT and CDR2 SNEGSKA come from the germline V gene (reference sequence). CDR3 loop: CSASRGAEAFF. In DNA form, the CDR3 reads TGCAGTGCTAGTCGGGGAGCTGAAGCTTTCTTT.

This clonotype occurred many times. The rearrangement joins TRBV24-1 to TRBJ1-5, with D unclear. V was clipped by 6 bases and J by 0 bases, with 8 bases between them. This CDR3 has 14 amino acids. The V gene's germline CDR1 is KGHDR and CDR2 SFDVKD. CDR3 coding DNA: TGTGCCACCAGTCGCCAGACTAGCAATCAGCCCCAGCATTTT. Encoded protein: CATSRQTSNQPQHF.

This clonotype was seen only a few times. At one end, the junction sequence differs from germline, possibly due to a read error. The rearrangement links TRBV2 to TRBJ1-3; the D is unclear. The V gene's germline CDR1 is SNHLY and CDR2 FYNNEI. This CDR3 contains 14 residues. CDR3 in DNA: TGTGCCTGCAGTGTTGGGGAGAGTGGAAACACCATATATTTT. This codes for CACSVGESGNTIYF.

This clonotype has only a few counts. The chain carries TRBV15 and TRBJ2-3, with D hard to call. Trimming left V 0 bases short and J 2 bases short, with 12 bases between. Germline assignment: CDR1 LNHNV and CDR2 YYDKDF (reference sequence). This CDR3 has 16 amino acids. As DNA, the CDR3 is TGTGCCACCAGCAGAGATCTCGGAGCCACCACAGATACGCAGTATTTT. It yields the protein CATSRDLGATTDTQYF.

This chain links TRBV11-2 with TRBJ2-1; weak D call: TRBD1 (5 bases). This CDR3 is 16 amino acids long. V gave up 3 bases and J gave up 1 base, with 13 bases separating them. Looked up from germline, CDR1 is SGHAT and CDR2 is FQNNGV. CDR3 in DNA: TGTGCCAGCAGCTTGGAATCCAGGGCTTCCTACAATGAGCAGTTCTTC. Its translation: CASSLESRASYNEQFF.

This clonotype showed up many times. The genes are TRBV7-2 and TRBJ2-5; TRBD2 aligns across 7 bases. V shed 4 bases and J 5 bases; nucleotides not matched to a gene: 13. Germline V gene data show CDR1 as SGHTA and CDR2 as FQGNSA. The CDR3 covers 16 residues. Here the CDR3 reads CASSWRVAGYPETQYF. The CDR3 DNA follows: TGTGCCAGCAGCTGGCGGGTAGCGGGCTATCCGGAGACCCAGTACTTC.